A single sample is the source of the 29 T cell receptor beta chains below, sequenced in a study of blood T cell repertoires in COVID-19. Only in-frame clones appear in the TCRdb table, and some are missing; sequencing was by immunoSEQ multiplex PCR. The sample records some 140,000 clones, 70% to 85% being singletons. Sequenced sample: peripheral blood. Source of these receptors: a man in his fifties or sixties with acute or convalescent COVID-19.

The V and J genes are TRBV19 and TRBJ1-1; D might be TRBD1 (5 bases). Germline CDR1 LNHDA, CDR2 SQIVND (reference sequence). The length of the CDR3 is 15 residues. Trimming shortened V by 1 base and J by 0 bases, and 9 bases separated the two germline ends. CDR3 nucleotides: TGTGCCAGTAGTATAGGGGACTTATTGAACACTGAAGCTTTCTTT. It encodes CASSIGDLLNTEAFF.

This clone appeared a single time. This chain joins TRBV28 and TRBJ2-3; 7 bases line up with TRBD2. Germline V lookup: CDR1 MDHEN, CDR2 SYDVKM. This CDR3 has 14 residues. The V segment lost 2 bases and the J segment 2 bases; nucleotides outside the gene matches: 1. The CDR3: CASSLGGDTDTQYF. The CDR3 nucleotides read TGTGCCAGCAGTTTAGGGGGGGACACAGATACGCAGTATTTT.

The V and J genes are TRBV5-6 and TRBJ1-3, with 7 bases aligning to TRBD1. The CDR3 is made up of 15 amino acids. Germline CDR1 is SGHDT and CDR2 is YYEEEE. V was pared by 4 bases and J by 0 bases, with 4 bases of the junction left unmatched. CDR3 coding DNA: TGTGCCAGCAGCCAGGGACAGAGCTCTGGAAACACCATATATTTT. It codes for CASSQGQSSGNTIYF.

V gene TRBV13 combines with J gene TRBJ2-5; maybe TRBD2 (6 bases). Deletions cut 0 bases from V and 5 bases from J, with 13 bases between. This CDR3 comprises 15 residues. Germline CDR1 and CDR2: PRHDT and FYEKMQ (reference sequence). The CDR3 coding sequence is TGTGCCAGCAGCTTAGGGGGCGGGAATCCGGAGACCCAGTACTTC. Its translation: CASSLGGGNPETQYF.

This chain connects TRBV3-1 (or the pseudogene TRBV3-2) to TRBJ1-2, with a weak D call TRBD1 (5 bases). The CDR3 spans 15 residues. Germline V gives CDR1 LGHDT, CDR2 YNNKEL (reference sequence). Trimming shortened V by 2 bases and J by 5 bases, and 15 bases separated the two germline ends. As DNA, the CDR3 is TGTGCCAGCAGCCAACCCGCCGGGGGGAGGTATGGCTACACCTTC. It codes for CASSQPAGGRYGYTF.

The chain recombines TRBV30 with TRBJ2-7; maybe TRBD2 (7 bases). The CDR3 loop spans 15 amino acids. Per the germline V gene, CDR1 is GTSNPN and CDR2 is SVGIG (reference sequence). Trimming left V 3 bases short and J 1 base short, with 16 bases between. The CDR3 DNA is TGTGCCTGGAGCCTAGGGGGGGCGCTTTCCTACGAGCAGTACTTC. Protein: CAWSLGGALSYEQYF.

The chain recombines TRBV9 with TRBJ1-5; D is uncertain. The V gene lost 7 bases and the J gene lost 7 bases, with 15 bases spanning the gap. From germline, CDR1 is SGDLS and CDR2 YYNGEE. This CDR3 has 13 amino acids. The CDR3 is CASSDFGIQPQHF. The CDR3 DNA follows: TGTGCCAGCTCGGATTTCGGGATCCAGCCCCAGCATTTT.

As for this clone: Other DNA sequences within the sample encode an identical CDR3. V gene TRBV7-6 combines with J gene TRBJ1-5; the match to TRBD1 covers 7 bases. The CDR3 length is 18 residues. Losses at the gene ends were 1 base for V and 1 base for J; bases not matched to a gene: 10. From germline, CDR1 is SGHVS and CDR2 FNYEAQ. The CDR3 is CASSLGAGGGRSNQPQHF. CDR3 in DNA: TGTGCCAGCAGCTTAGGGGCAGGGGGAGGAAGAAGCAATCAGCCCCAGCATTTT.

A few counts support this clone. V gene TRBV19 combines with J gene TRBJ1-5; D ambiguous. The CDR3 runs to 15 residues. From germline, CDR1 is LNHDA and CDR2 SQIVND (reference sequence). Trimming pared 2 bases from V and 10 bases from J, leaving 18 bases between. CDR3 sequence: CASSIIEGRIFPQHF. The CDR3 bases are TGTGCCAGTAGTATAATCGAGGGAAGAATATTTCCCCAGCATTTT.

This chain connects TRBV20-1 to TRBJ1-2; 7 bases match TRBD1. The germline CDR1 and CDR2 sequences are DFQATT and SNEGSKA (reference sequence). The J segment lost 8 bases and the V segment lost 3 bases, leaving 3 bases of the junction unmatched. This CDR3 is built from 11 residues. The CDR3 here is CSASQGEGYTF. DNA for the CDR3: TGCAGTGCTAGCCAGGGGGAGGGCTACACCTTC.

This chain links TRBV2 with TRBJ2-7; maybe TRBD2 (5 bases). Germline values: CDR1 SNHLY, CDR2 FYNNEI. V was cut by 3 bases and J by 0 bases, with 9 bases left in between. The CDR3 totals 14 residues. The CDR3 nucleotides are TGTGCCAGCAGTGAGGAGGTGCCCTCCTACGAGCAGTACTTC. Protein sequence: CASSEEVPSYEQYF. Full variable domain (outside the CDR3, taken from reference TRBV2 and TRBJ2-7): EPEVTQTPSHQVTQMGQEVILRCVPISNHLYFYWYRQILGQKVEFLVSFYNNEISEKSEIFDDQFSVERPDGSNFTLKIRSTKLEDSAMYFCASSEEVPSYEQYFGPGTRLTVT.

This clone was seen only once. The CDR3, as DNA: TGTGCCAGCAGTTTGGCCACCCTAGCGGGAAACACCATATATTTT. It is translated as CASSLATLAGNTIYF. This chain connects TRBV28 to TRBJ1-3; D not resolved. Per the germline V gene, CDR1 is MDHEN and CDR2 is SYDVKM. Trimming cost V 3 bases and J 4 bases, with 13 bases left between them. The CDR3 loop spans 15 amino acids.

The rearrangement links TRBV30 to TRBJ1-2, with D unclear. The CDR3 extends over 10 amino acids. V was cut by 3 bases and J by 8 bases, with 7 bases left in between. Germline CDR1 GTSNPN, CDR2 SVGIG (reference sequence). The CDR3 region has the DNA TGTGCCTGGAGACAGCTGGGCTACACCTTC. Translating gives CAWRQLGYTF.

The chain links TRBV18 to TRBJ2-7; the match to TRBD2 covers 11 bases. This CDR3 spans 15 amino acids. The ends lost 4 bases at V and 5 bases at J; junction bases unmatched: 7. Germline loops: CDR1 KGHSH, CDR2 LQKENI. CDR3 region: CASSQLAGAANEQYF. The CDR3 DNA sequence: TGTGCCAGCTCACAACTAGCGGGGGCCGCAAACGAGCAGTACTTC.

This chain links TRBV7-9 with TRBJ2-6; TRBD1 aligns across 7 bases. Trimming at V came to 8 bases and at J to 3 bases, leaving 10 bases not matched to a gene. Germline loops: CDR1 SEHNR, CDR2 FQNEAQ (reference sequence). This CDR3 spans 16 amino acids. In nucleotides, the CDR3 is TGTGCCAGCGGCTCTGCAGGGGGTGGTGGGGCCAACGTCCTGACTTTC. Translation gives CASGSAGGGGANVLTF.

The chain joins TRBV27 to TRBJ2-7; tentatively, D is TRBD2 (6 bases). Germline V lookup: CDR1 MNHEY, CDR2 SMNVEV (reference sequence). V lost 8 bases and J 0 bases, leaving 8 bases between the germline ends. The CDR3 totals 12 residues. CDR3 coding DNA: TGTGCCAGCGGAGGGGTCTCCTACGAGCAGTACTTC. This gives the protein CASGGVSYEQYF.

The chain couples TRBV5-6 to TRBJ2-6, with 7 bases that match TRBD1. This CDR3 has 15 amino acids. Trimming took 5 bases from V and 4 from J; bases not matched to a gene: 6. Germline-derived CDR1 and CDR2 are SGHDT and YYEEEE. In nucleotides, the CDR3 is TGTGCCAGCAGTCGACAGGGTCTGGGGGCCAACGTCCTGACTTTC. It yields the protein CASSRQGLGANVLTF.

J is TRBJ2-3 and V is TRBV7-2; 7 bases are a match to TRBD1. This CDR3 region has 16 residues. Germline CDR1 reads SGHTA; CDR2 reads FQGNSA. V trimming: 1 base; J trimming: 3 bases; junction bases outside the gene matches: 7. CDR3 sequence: CASSLVQGQVTDTQYF. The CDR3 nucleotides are TGTGCCAGCAGCTTAGTACAGGGGCAGGTAACAGATACGCAGTATTTT. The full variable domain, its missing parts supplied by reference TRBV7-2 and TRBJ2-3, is GAGVSQSPSNKVTEKGKDVELRCDPISGHTALYWYRQSLGQGLEFLIYFQGNSAPDKSGLPSDRFSAERTGGSVSTLTIQRTQQEDSAVYLCASSLVQGQVTDTQYFGPGTRLTVL.

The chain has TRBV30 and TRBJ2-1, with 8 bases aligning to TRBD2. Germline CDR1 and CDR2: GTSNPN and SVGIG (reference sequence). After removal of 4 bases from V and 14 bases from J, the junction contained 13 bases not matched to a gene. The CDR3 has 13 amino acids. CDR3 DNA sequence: TGTGCCTGGAAGTCAGGTACTAGCGGCCGGGAGTTCTTC. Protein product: CAWKSGTSGREFF.

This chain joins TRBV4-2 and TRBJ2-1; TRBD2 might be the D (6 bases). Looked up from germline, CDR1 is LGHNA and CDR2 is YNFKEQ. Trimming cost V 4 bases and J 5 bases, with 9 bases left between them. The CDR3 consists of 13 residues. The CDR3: CASSLPGDNEQFF. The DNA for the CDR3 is TGTGCCAGCAGCCTGCCGGGAGACAATGAGCAGTTCTTC.

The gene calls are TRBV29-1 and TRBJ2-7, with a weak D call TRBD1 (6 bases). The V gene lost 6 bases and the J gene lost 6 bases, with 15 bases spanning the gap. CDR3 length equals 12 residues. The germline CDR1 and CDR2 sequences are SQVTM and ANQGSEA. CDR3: CSVTQGLGEQYF. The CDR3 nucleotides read TGCAGCGTCACACAGGGTCTCGGCGAGCAGTACTTC.

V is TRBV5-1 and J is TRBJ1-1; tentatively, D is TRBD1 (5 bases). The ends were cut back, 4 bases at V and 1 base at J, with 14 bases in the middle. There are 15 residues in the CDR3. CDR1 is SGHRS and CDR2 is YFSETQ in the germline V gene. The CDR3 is CASSQRQQGNTEAFF. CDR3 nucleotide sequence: TGCGCCAGCAGCCAAAGACAGCAGGGGAACACTGAAGCTTTCTTT.

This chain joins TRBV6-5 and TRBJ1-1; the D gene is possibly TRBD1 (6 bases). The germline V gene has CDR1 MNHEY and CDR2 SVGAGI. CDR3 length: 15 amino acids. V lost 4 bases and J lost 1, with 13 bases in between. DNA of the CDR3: TGTGCCAGCAGTTCCACGGACAGATCGAACACTGAAGCTTTCTTT. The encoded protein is CASSSTDRSNTEAFF.

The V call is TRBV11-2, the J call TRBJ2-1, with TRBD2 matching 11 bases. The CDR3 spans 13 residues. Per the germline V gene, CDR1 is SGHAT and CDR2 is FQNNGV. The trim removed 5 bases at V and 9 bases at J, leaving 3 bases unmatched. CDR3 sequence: CASSGGLAGEQFF. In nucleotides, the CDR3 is TGTGCCAGCAGCGGAGGACTAGCGGGTGAGCAGTTCTTC.

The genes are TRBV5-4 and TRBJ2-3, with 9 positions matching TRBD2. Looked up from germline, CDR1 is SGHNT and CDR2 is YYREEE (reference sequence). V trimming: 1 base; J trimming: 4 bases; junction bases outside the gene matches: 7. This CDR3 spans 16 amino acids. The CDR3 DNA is TGTGCCAGCAGCTTGCAAGGCGGGAGGGGCGCAGATACGCAGTATTTT. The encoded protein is CASSLQGGRGADTQYF.

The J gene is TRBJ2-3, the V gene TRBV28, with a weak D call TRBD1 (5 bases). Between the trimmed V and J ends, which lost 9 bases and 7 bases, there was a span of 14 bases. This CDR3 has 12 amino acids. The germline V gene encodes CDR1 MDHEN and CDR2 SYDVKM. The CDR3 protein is CASHTQGNTQYF. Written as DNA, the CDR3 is TGTGCCAGTCACACTCAGGGAAATACGCAGTATTTT.

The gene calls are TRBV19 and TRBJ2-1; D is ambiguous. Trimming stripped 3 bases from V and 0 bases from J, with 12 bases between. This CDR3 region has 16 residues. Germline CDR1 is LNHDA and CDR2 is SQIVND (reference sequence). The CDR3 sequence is CASSIGSASSYNEQFF. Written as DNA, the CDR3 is TGTGCCAGTAGTATCGGCAGCGCCAGCTCCTACAATGAGCAGTTCTTC.

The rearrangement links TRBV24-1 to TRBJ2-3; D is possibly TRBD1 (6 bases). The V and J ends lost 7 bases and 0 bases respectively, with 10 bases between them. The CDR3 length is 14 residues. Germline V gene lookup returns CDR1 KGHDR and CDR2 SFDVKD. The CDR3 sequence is CATSDTGSTDTQYF. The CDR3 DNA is TGTGCCACCAGCGACACAGGGAGCACAGATACGCAGTATTTT.

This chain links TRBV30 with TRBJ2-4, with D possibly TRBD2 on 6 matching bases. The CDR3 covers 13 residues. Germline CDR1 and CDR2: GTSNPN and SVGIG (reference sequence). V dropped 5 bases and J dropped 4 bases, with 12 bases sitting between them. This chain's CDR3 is CAWGGTGKNIQYF. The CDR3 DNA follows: TGTGCCTGGGGGGGGACTGGTAAAAACATTCAGTACTTC.